The 24 T cell receptor beta chains given below trace back to one sample, sequenced in a study of a mutant IDH1 vaccine in newly diagnosed glioma. TCRdb keeps only in-frame clones here, not all; method: immunoSEQ multiplex PCR. The sample includes 20,000 to 30,000 clones, just over 90% of them seen just once. The time point: baseline, week 1 (first vaccination visit). Treatment noted: pre-vaccination baseline after standard-of-care therapy. The sample consisted of PBMCs, taken from a glioma patient treated with radiotherapy, temozolomide or both. The receptors derive from a man aged 25-45 years with glioma.

The chain combines TRBV10-2 with TRBJ1-2; unclear D gene. CDR1 is WSHSY, CDR2 SAAADI, per germline. V was pared by 7 bases and J by 3 bases, with 9 bases between. This CDR3 contains 12 residues. The CDR3 DNA is TGCGCCAGCAAATCCCGGGACTATGGCTACACCTTC. Encoded protein: CASKSRDYGYTF.

Regarding this clone: The germline gene is not matched at one end of the junction; a read error may be the cause. V is TRBV6-5 and J is TRBJ2-3; D is unclear. This CDR3 region has 15 residues. Germline values: CDR1 MNHEY, CDR2 SVGAGI. DNA for the CDR3: TGTGCCAGCAGTTATAGGCCGAAAAGCACGGATACGCAGTATTTT. Translating it yields CASSYRPKSTDTQYF.

This rearrangement joins TRBV7-9 to TRBJ2-3, with D possibly being TRBD1 (6 bases). The length of the CDR3 is 14 residues. V lost 3 bases and J lost 6, with 13 bases in between. From germline, CDR1 is SEHNR and CDR2 FQNEAQ (reference sequence). The CDR3 here is CASSFTGPMDTQYF. As DNA, the CDR3 is TGTGCCAGCAGCTTTACAGGGCCGATGGATACGCAGTATTTT.

The chain couples TRBV7-8 to TRBJ2-7; the D is unclear. This CDR3 is built from 14 residues. Deletions cut 2 bases from V and 2 bases from J, with 10 bases between. The germline V gene has CDR1 SGHVS and CDR2 FQNEAQ. This CDR3 is CASSLNPGPYEQYF. CDR3 nucleotides: TGTGCCAGCAGCTTAAATCCCGGTCCCTACGAGCAGTACTTC. Complete variable domain (other parts from reference TRBV7-8 and TRBJ2-7): GAGVSQSPRYKVAKRGQDVALRCDPISGHVSLFWYQQALGQGPEFLTYFQNEAQLDKSGLPSDRFFAERPEGSVSTLKIQRTQQEDSAVYLCASSLNPGPYEQYFGPGTRLTVT.

J is TRBJ1-5 and V is TRBV18, with D perhaps matching TRBD1 (5 bases). Germline loops: CDR1 KGHSH, CDR2 LQKENI. V was clipped by 4 bases and J by 3 bases, with 16 bases between them. This CDR3 is 16 amino acids long. CDR3 loop: CASSLTAGRDNQPQHF. The CDR3 DNA is TGTGCCAGCTCACTCACCGCAGGGAGGGACAATCAGCCCCAGCATTTT.

The chain links TRBV2 to TRBJ2-7; TRBD1 matches at 8 bases. Germline-derived CDR1 and CDR2 are SNHLY and FYNNEI. The CDR3 consists of 16 residues. After removal of 2 bases from V and 5 bases from J, the junction contained 11 bases not matched to a gene. The CDR3 region is CASSESPTGGINEQYF. The CDR3 bases are TGTGCCAGCAGTGAATCCCCCACAGGGGGGATTAACGAGCAGTACTTC.

This chain connects TRBV6-1 to TRBJ2-7; TRBD2 matches at 7 bases. Germline V CDR1 and CDR2: MNHNS, SASEGT. After removal of 5 bases from V and 3 bases from J, the junction contained 7 bases not matched to a gene. This CDR3 has 14 residues. The CDR3, as DNA: TGTGCCAGCAGTACCGGGGGGTGGGACTACGAGCAGTACTTC. Its protein product is CASSTGGWDYEQYF.

V and J are TRBV29-1 and TRBJ1-2; unclear D gene. Trimming took off 4 bases at V and 5 bases at J, with 17 bases between the two ends. CDR3 length: 14 residues. Per the germline V gene, CDR1 is SQVTM and CDR2 is ANQGSEA. CDR3 DNA sequence: TGCAGCGTTGTTCCCTCATCCCGCTCATATGGCTACACCTTC. Protein product: CSVVPSSRSYGYTF.

The rearrangement uses TRBV2 and TRBJ1-2; unclear D gene. This CDR3 comprises 13 residues. From germline, CDR1 is SNHLY and CDR2 FYNNEI. Deletions cut 4 bases from V and 1 base from J, with 7 bases between. CDR3 bases: TGTGCCAGCAGTGGCCAGCATAACTATGGCTACACCTTC. This gives the protein CASSGQHNYGYTF.

CDR3 DNA: TGTGCCTGGAGTCCATCCTTCTATGGCTACACCTTC. This codes for CAWSPSFYGYTF. This sequence joins TRBV30 and TRBJ1-2; D is ambiguous. V lost 2 bases to trimming and J lost 4 bases, with 8 bases between them. The CDR3 totals 12 residues. Germline V gene data show CDR1 as GTSNPN and CDR2 as SVGIG (reference sequence).

The CDR3 spells CASSSNRGNQPQHF. CDR3 bases: TGTGCCAGCAGTTCCAATAGGGGGAATCAGCCCCAGCATTTT. The V and J genes are TRBV6-5 and TRBJ1-5, with D perhaps matching TRBD1 (6 bases). Trimming pared 4 bases from V and 4 bases from J, leaving 11 bases between. CDR3 size: 14 residues. Germline values: CDR1 MNHEY, CDR2 SVGAGI.

This chain joins TRBV25-1 and TRBJ2-3; D ambiguous. Trimming left V 0 bases short and J 4 bases short, with 14 bases between. The CDR3 covers 16 residues. CDR1 is MGHDK, CDR2 SYGVNS, per germline. The CDR3 reads CASSEYTSKGSDTQYF. The CDR3 nucleotides are TGTGCCAGCAGTGAATACACCAGCAAGGGTTCAGATACGCAGTATTTT.

This sequence joins TRBV5-1 and TRBJ1-4; 7 positions match TRBD1. Germline-derived CDR1 and CDR2 are SGHRS and YFSETQ. The V segment lost 4 bases and the J segment 4 bases; nucleotides outside the gene matches: 10. This CDR3 is 16 amino acids long. CDR3 in DNA: TGCGCCAGCAGCACCGCCCCACAGGGGAGTAATGAAAAACTGTTTTTT. Its translation is CASSTAPQGSNEKLFF. Full variable domain (outside the CDR3, taken from reference TRBV5-1 and TRBJ1-4): KAGVTQTPRYLIKTRGQQVTLSCSPISGHRSVSWYQQTPGQGLQFLFEYFSETQRNKGNFPGRFSGRQFSNSRSEMNVSTLELGDSALYLCASSTAPQGSNEKLFFGSGTQLSVL.

CDR3 coding DNA: TGTGCCAGTAGTATGGCAGCCGTCTACGAGCAGTACTTC. It encodes CASSMAAVYEQYF. This chain uses TRBV19 with TRBJ2-7, with no clear D. This CDR3 has 13 residues. Germline-derived CDR1 and CDR2 are LNHDA and SQIVND (reference sequence). V was clipped by 3 bases and J by 3 bases, with 9 bases between them.

This clone appeared a single time. This chain uses TRBV4-2 with TRBJ2-5; no clear D. V lost 1 base and J lost 3, with 6 bases in between. In germline, CDR1 is LGHNA, CDR2 YNFKEQ. The CDR3 extends over 13 amino acids. The CDR3, as DNA: TGTGCCAGCAGCCAAGGGGCAGAAGAGACCCAGTACTTC. Translated, it gives CASSQGAEETQYF.

CDR3 sequence reads: CASSELTGSSKNIQYF. The DNA of the CDR3 is TGTGCCAGCAGTGAATTGACAGGGAGTTCCAAAAACATTCAGTACTTC. The genes are TRBV25-1 and TRBJ2-4, with 7 positions matching TRBD1. The CDR3 is 16 amino acids. J lost 2 bases, V lost 1 base, and 5 bases had no gene match. Germline V gene lookup returns CDR1 MGHDK and CDR2 SYGVNS.

The chain joins TRBV7-6 to TRBJ1-1, with 7 nucleotides matching TRBD1. This CDR3 spans 14 amino acids. J gave up 5 bases and V 5 bases, and 8 bases lay outside the gene matches. CDR1 is SGHVS and CDR2 is FNYEAQ in the germline V gene. The chain's CDR3 is CASSLRQGRTEAFF. The CDR3 DNA is TGTGCCAGCAGCCTAAGACAGGGAAGGACTGAAGCTTTCTTT.

The V and J genes are TRBV2 and TRBJ2-1, with D perhaps TRBD1 or TRBD2 (5 bases each). The V gene lost 3 bases and the J gene lost 2 bases, with 17 bases spanning the gap. This CDR3 has 17 amino acids. Germline values: CDR1 SNHLY, CDR2 FYNNEI. The CDR3 region has the DNA TGTGCCAGCAGTGATCTCCCGGGACGCAACACCTACAATGAGCAGTTCTTC. It codes for CASSDLPGRNTYNEQFF.

The rearrangement links TRBV9 to TRBJ2-1; 11 bases map to TRBD2. The CDR3 is 16 residues long. Germline V gene sequence: CDR1 SGDLS, CDR2 YYNGEE. V was clipped by 4 bases and J by 10 bases; unmatched bases: 13. The CDR3 is CASSPTSASGRNEQFF. The CDR3 DNA sequence: TGTGCCAGCAGCCCCACCTCGGCTAGCGGGAGGAACGAGCAGTTCTTC.

The table lists this clone with a count of one. The gene calls are TRBV5-1 and TRBJ2-7; unclear D gene. CDR1 is SGHRS and CDR2 is YFSETQ in the germline V gene. This CDR3 comprises 12 residues. With 5 bases removed from V and 0 bases from J, the gap between germline ends came to 6 bases. The CDR3 sequence is CASRSDSYEQYF. For the CDR3, the DNA is TGCGCCAGCAGAAGCGACTCCTACGAGCAGTACTTC.

This chain joins TRBV25-1 and TRBJ1-2; D is ambiguous. CDR3 length: 11 amino acids. The germline V gene encodes CDR1 MGHDK and CDR2 SYGVNS. Trimming removed 3 bases at V and 7 bases at J, with 6 bases between. The CDR3: CASSDYVGYTF. DNA for the CDR3: TGTGCCAGCAGTGATTATGTTGGCTACACCTTC.

The chain has TRBV7-9 and TRBJ2-7; D remains ambiguous. The CDR3 runs 18 residues. Germline CDR1 and CDR2: SEHNR and FQNEAQ (reference sequence). Trimming took 2 bases from V and 4 from J, leaving 24 bases between them. The chain's CDR3 is CASSLLSLASPILYEQYF. As DNA, the CDR3 is TGTGCCAGCAGCTTACTCAGCCTCGCGTCCCCTATCCTTTACGAGCAGTACTTC.

This chain connects TRBV14 to TRBJ1-4; D is perhaps TRBD1 (5 bases). This CDR3 is built from 16 residues. V lost 4 bases and J 3 bases, leaving 15 bases between the germline ends. The germline V gene has CDR1 SGHDN and CDR2 FVKESK. This CDR3 reads CASSPREGSPNEKLFF. The CDR3 nucleotides read TGTGCCAGCAGCCCTCGGGAGGGGTCGCCTAATGAAAAACTGTTTTTT. The complete variable domain, with remaining parts taken from reference TRBV14 and TRBJ1-4, reads EAGVTQFPSHSVIEKGQTVTLRCDPISGHDNLYWYRRVMGKEIKFLLHFVKESKQDESGMPNNRFLAERTGGTYSTLKVQPAELEDSGVYFCASSPREGSPNEKLFFGSGTQLSVL.

V and J are TRBV9 and TRBJ1-1; D possibly corresponds to TRBD1 (6 bases). Germline CDR1 SGDLS, CDR2 YYNGEE. This CDR3 is 16 amino acids long. Between the trimmed V and J ends, which lost 3 bases and 6 bases, there was a span of 21 bases. The CDR3 loop reads CASSAGSAGAGAEAFF. CDR3 coding DNA: TGTGCCAGCAGCGCAGGGAGCGCAGGGGCTGGGGCTGAAGCTTTCTTT.